This T cell receptor beta chain is from a study of CD8 T cells in ankylosing spondylitis. Notes on the study in general: Within peripheral blood, clones linked to disease were CD8+ and relatively rare. Matched synovial fluid from ankylosing spondylitis patients was reported to be enriched for disease-linked clones. Several highly homologous variants made up a TCR beta motif, and this motif appeared characteristic of ankylosing spondylitis blood.

In the case of this clonotype: The antigen remains unidentified.

Germline CDR1 reads SGDLS; CDR2 reads YYNGEE. The CDR3 has 14 residues. The germline V and J ends were trimmed by 4 bases and 5 bases, with 16 bases remaining between them. By quantitative 5'-RACE with molecular barcodes, the TCR beta libraries were made. In TCRdb, the 5' RACE reads were re-called with MiXCR into one record per CDR3 protein. This table has more than 200,000 distinct CDR3 sequences, about 24% appearing once. Sequenced material: blood, either unsorted or a sorted T cell fraction (not recorded which). This TCR derives from a male donor with ankylosing spondylitis or in good health (not recorded which). The genes are TRBV9 and TRBJ2-7, with D possibly being TRBD1 or TRBD2 (5 bases each). CDR3 amino acids: CASSRSGPFDEQYF. CDR3 DNA sequence: TGTGCCAGCAGCAGATCGGGACCCTTTGACGAGCAGTACTTC.